This TCR beta chain was profiled in a study of blood T cell repertoires in COVID-19. Study summary: Donors in the United States, Italy and Spain gave samples during acute or convalescent COVID-19.

Profiling relied on immunoSEQ multiplex PCR, and the TCRdb table lists in-frame clones only, not all of them. The repertoire holds around 320,000 clones, with roughly nine tenths as singletons. V lost 4 bases to trimming and J lost 6 bases, with 19 bases between them. The CDR3 runs 15 residues. Germline V gene data show CDR1 as SEHNR and CDR2 as FQNEAQ (reference sequence). The material sequenced was peripheral blood. This clonotype originated in a man aged 18-30 years with active or convalescent COVID-19. This chain connects TRBV7-9 to TRBJ2-7; TRBD1 is a possible D gene (5 bases). CDR3 sequence: CASSSSGGRAFEQYF. CDR3 in DNA: TGTGCCAGCAGCTCATCCGGTGGCAGGGCTTTCGAGCAGTACTTC.